The rows below give T cell receptor beta chains drawn from one sample of a study of blood T cell repertoires in COVID-19. Using immunoSEQ multiplex PCR, the repertoire was profiled, and TCRdb retains in-frame clones only, with some absent. The profile covers over 25,000 clones, with approximately 85% appearing a single time and roughly 8.7% taken by the ten largest. Material: peripheral blood. These receptors were taken from a man of 80 years or more with active COVID-19. The conserved cysteine and the conserved F or W are not part of the CDR3 here. A D gene is named only where the DNA matches it firmly.

TRBJ2-7,NA,TRBV10-3,AISEFEPPTYEQY
TRBJ2-7,NA,TRBV24-1,ATSASWGEPTYEQY
TRBJ2-7,NA,TRBV5-1,ASSLAFLANEQY
TRBJ1-1,TRBD1,TRBV11-2,ASSLTGAGTEAF
TRBJ2-1,TRBD1,TRBV28,ASSLLGTGINNEQF
TRBJ1-4,TRBD1,TRBV28,ASTPGQGAEKLF
TRBJ2-3,NA,TRBV5-1,ASSTTGSADTQY
TRBJ1-1,TRBD1,TRBV6-2/TRBV6-3,ASSYLAGGTEAF
TRBJ2-3,NA,TRBV5-1,ASSPLSKSSSTDTQY
TRBJ1-1,NA,TRBV7-2,ASSSRAFNTEAF
TRBJ2-3,NA,TRBV6-5,ASRAPGGRDTQY
TRBJ1-1,NA,TRBV5-6,ASSLVRGTGAF
TRBJ2-2,TRBD1,TRBV5-8,ASSLRGLNTGELF
TRBJ1-1,NA,TRBV11-2,ASSPGGVYTEAF
TRBJ2-2,TRBD1,TRBV7-6,ASSRDRGTITNTGELF
TRBJ2-6,TRBD1,TRBV19,ASSPGTGYGANVLT
TRBJ2-3,NA,TRBV12-3/TRBV12-4,ASSSNTDTQY
TRBJ1-4,NA,TRBV4-1,ASSQEGTGSNEKLF
TRBJ2-1,NA,TRBV3-1/TRBV3-2,ASSQVKSTGNNEQF
TRBJ2-2,NA,TRBV5-4,ASSFVDTGELF
TRBJ1-2,NA,TRBV28,ASSPPRTANYGYT
TRBJ1-6,NA,TRBV30,AWNAQGNSPLH
TRBJ2-3,TRBD1,TRBV11-2,ASSLVPGGNTDTQY
TRBJ1-1,NA,TRBV27,ASSLKGRVTEAF
TRBJ2-1,TRBD2,TRBV29-1,SVEGGTSGYNEQF
TRBJ1-5,TRBD1,TRBV10-3,AISGGTGYQPQH
TRBJ1-4,TRBD1,TRBV6-5,ASSYSTGNEKLF
TRBJ1-1,NA,TRBV19,ASSSTLKRRGTEAF
TRBJ1-2,NA,TRBV7-9,ASSLRQGNGYT
TRBJ1-1,TRBD1,TRBV7-2,ASSFRTGDTEAF
TRBJ1-1,TRBD1,TRBV2,ASRGQGSTEAF
TRBJ1-2,NA,TRBV7-8,ASSYSRGRGDDGYT
TRBJ1-2,TRBD1,TRBV7-3,ASSPYPTGKGGYT
TRBJ2-3,TRBD2,TRBV9,ASSRGQRGPTDTQY
TRBJ2-7,TRBD1,TRBV6-5,ASSREPGQGYEQY
TRBJ2-6,NA,TRBV5-1,ASSSGTAGANVLT
TRBJ1-6,TRBD1,TRBV6-6,ASSYAPTGDNSPLH
TRBJ1-1,TRBD1,TRBV4-1,ASSQPTRGQSQAF
TRBJ1-1,NA,TRBV29-1,SVELLNTEAF
TRBJ1-3,NA,TRBV5-1,ASSYDTSGNTIY
TRBJ1-6,NA,TRBV30,AWDLGGARSPLH
TRBJ2-1,TRBD2,TRBV4-2,ASSQFYSGGFNEQF
TRBJ2-7,NA,TRBV7-9,ASSPRGRRGTYEQY
TRBJ2-7,TRBD1,TRBV3-1/TRBV3-2,ASSLRVGTGGYEQY
TRBJ1-6,TRBD1,TRBV4-1,ASSQDTSSTGGYNSPLH
TRBJ1-1,NA,TRBV7-9,ASSLFQDFKAF
TRBJ2-1,NA,TRBV12-3/TRBV12-4,ASTPTVDEQF
TRBJ1-2,NA,TRBV4-1,ASSQAGGPNYGYT
TRBJ2-4,NA,TRBV5-5,ASSEAGTARLAKNIQY
TRBJ2-3,NA,TRBV7-9,ASSGQGSTDTQY
TRBJ1-1,TRBD1,TRBV5-1,ASSTGTGPMTEAF